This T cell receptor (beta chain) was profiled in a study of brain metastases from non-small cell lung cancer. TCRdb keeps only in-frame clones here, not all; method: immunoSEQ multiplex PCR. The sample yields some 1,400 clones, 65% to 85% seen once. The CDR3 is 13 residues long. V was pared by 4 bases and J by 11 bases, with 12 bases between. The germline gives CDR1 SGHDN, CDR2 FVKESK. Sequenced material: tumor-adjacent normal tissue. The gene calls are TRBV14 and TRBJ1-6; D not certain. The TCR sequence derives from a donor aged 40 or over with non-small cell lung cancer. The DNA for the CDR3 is TGTGCCAGCAGCCGAAGACTCCAGACACCCCTCCACTTT. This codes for CASSRRLQTPLHF.